This T cell receptor (beta chain) comes out of a study of blood T cell repertoires in COVID-19. Whole-study context: PBMCs, B-cell-depleted T cells, or T cells provided the cDNA or gDNA that made up the material.

This clone was seen just once. Clones were sequenced by immunoSEQ multiplex PCR, and TCRdb holds only the in-frame ones, with some missing. The sample yields approximately 150,000 clones, roughly 87% seen once. CDR3 size: 13 residues. Trimming cost V 5 bases and J 3 bases; bases outside gene matches: 3. Per germline, CDR1 SGHTA and CDR2 FQGTGA. Sequencing used peripheral blood. V and J are TRBV7-3 and TRBJ2-7, with 8 bases matching TRBD1. The TCR was taken from a human donor in a cohort sampled during active COVID-19. CDR3 coding DNA: TGTGCCAGCAGCCCCGGGACAGGCTACGAGCAGTACTTC. It encodes CASSPGTGYEQYF.